These T cell receptor beta chains were read from a single sample in a study of CD8+CD57+ T cells in acquired aplastic anemia. TCRdb reprocessed the reads with MiXCR, giving one entry per CDR3 protein. Of about 210,000 distinct CDR3 sequences in the sample, 30% to 40% were seen once. Sequenced: sorted CD4+, CD8+, or CD8+CD57+ T cells (not recorded which) from PBMCs. These receptors were taken from a human donor in good health, serving as a control. Each CDR3 is given with its conserved first and last residue. A D gene is named only where the DNA matches it firmly. The size entry is marked missing in some rows and otherwise reads once, few, many or a size class.

clone_size j_call d_call v_call cdr3_aa cdr3_nt
NA TRBJ2-1 NA TRBV7-9 CASSPPSGGVLKYNEQFF TGTGCCAGCAGCCCTCCTTCGGGCGGGGTACTTAAATACAATGAGCAGTTCTTC
NA TRBJ1-1 TRBD1 TRBV10-3 CATYTTGGLTEAFF TGTGCCACCTACACGACAGGGGGGCTGACTGAAGCTTTCTTT
NA TRBJ1-3 TRBD1 TRBV12-3/TRBV12-4 CASRLRDRGINSGNTIYF TGTGCCAGCAGATTAAGGGACAGGGGGATTAACTCTGGAAACACCATATATTTT
NA TRBJ2-2 TRBD1 TRBV6-2/TRBV6-3 CASSYKLYRAQGAGELFF TGTGCCAGCAGTTACAAACTGTACCGGGCACAGGGGGCCGGGGAGCTGTTTTTT
NA TRBJ1-1 NA TRBV30 CAWDRFGTKAFF TGTGCCTGGGACAGGTTTGGGACCAAAGCTTTCTTT
NA TRBJ1-1 NA TRBV30 CALDRSEAFF TGTGCCTTGGATCGGTCCGAAGCTTTCTTT
many TRBJ2-3 NA TRBV14 CASAGLSTDTQYF TGTGCCAGCGCGGGACTGAGCACAGATACGCAGTATTTT
NA TRBJ1-2 NA TRBV10-3 CASSWGQPSGYTF TGTGCCAGCAGTTGGGGGCAGCCCTCTGGCTACACCTTC
NA TRBJ2-1 TRBD1 TRBV9 CASGQQGAIYNEQFF TGTGCCAGCGGACAACAGGGGGCCATCTACAATGAGCAGTTCTTC
few TRBJ2-1 NA TRBV20-1 CSASNPLRVSYNEQFF TGCAGTGCTTCAAACCCGCTACGGGTCTCCTACAATGAGCAGTTCTTC
many TRBJ1-2 NA TRBV19 CASIQGDGYTF TGTGCCAGTATCCAGGGAGATGGCTACACCTTC
many TRBJ1-2 NA TRBV12-3/TRBV12-4 CASSTTPGLVGVPGYGYTF TGTGCCAGCAGCACAACCCCAGGCCTCGTAGGGGTTCCGGGCTATGGCTACACCTTC
NA TRBJ2-1 TRBD1 TRBV5-4 CASSLPGRGPSYNEQFF TGTGCCAGCAGCTTACCCGGCAGGGGGCCGTCTTACAATGAGCAGTTCTTC
many TRBJ2-1 NA TRBV7-3 CASSLTKQSYNEQFF TGTGCCAGCAGCTTAACGAAGCAGTCCTACAATGAGCAGTTCTTC
many TRBJ1-2 NA TRBV5-1 CASRLGDGLAGNYGYTF TGCGCCAGCAGACTCGGGGACGGTCTGGCCGGGAACTATGGCTACACCTTC
many TRBJ2-1 NA TRBV24-1 CATSRAYNEQFF TGTGCCACCAGCCGGGCTTACAATGAGCAGTTCTTC
NA TRBJ1-5 NA TRBV7-9 CASSPPTGQPQHF TGTGCCAGCAGCCCCCCCACGGGGCAGCCCCAGCATTTT
few TRBJ1-1 TRBD1 TRBV5-4 CASSIPTGGTEAFF TGTGCCAGCAGCATCCCGACAGGGGGCACTGAAGCTTTCTTT
NA TRBJ2-7 TRBD1 TRBV30 CAWSQPLGTGSHEQYF TGTGCCTGGAGTCAACCTCTTGGGACAGGGTCCCACGAGCAGTACTTC
NA TRBJ1-1 NA TRBV28 CASTWGPHTEAFF TGTGCCAGCACTTGGGGACCCCACACTGAAGCTTTCTTT
many TRBJ1-2 NA TRBV2 CASFGGSSGSGYTF TGTGCCAGCTTCGGGGGGAGTTCAGGGTCTGGCTACACCTTC
few TRBJ1-3 NA TRBV5-5 CASSLTGSGNTIYF TGTGCCAGCAGCTTGACAGGGTCTGGAAACACCATATATTTT
few TRBJ1-4 NA TRBV13 CASSLTSQGEKLFF TGTGCCAGCAGCCTGACCTCTCAAGGGGAAAAACTGTTTTTT
many TRBJ1-6 TRBD1 TRBV3-1 CASSQLTGGNSPLHF TGTGCCAGCAGCCAGTTGACAGGGGGGAATTCACCCCTCCACTTT
many TRBJ1-3 NA TRBV2 CASSRELSSGNTIYF TGTGCCAGCAGTCGGGAACTAAGCTCTGGAAACACCATATATTTT
many TRBJ1-2 TRBD1 TRBV6-5 CASISGGAGGVGYTF TGTGCCAGCATTTCCGGCGGGGCAGGGGGCGTTGGCTACACCTTC
many TRBJ1-1 NA TRBV2 CASSEQGRPTEAFF TGTGCCAGCAGTGAACAGGGACGCCCCACTGAAGCTTTCTTT
NA TRBJ2-1 TRBD2 TRBV11-2 CASSLGVAGRAKNEQFF TGTGCCAGCAGCTTAGGGGTAGCGGGACGCGCTAAAAATGAGCAGTTCTTC
NA TRBJ1-1 NA TRBV10-3 CAISETSGSEAFF TGTGCCATCAGTGAGACTAGCGGGAGTGAAGCTTTCTTT